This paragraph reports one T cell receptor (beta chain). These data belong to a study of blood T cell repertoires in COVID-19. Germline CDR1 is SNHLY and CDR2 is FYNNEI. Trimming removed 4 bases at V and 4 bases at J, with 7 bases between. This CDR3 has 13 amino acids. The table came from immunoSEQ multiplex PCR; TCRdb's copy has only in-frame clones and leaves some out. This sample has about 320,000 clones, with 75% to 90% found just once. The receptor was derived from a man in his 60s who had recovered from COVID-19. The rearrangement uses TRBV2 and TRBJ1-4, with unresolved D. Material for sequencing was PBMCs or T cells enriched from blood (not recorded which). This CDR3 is CASSGVVNEKLFF. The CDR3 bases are TGTGCCAGCAGTGGAGTAGTTAATGAAAAACTGTTTTTT. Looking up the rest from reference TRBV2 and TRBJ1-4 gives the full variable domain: EPEVTQTPSHQVTQMGQEVILRCVPISNHLYFYWYRQILGQKVEFLVSFYNNEISEKSEIFDDQFSVERPDGSNFTLKIRSTKLEDSAMYFCASSGVVNEKLFFGSGTQLSVL.